A selection of T cell receptor beta chains follows, all from one sample in a study of T cells in Graves' hyperthyroidism and ophthalmopathy. TCRdb re-derived calls from the multiplex PCR reads in MiXCR, one entry per CDR3 protein. The data show hundreds of thousands of distinct CDR3 sequences, with about 14% seen just once and about 13% held by the top ten. Specimen: blood. Receptors originate from a man between 18 and 29 years old with Graves' ophthalmopathy. The CDR3 runs from the conserved cysteine through the conserved F or W. A D gene is named only where the DNA matches it firmly. Size tells how often a clone was seen (once, few, many) or the class of an expanded clone, and some rows leave it out.

size	D	V	J	DNA	CDR3
many	.	TRBV11-2	TRBJ2-1	TGTGCCAGCAGCTCCCTAGCGTTTAGCTCCTACAATGAGCAGTTCTTC	CASSSLAFSSYNEQFF
many	.	TRBV2	TRBJ1-3	TGTGCCAGCAGGGCCCAGACAGCCACCTCTGGAAACACCATATATTTT	CASRAQTATSGNTIYF
many	.	TRBV12-3/TRBV12-4	TRBJ1-1	TGTGCCAGCAGACTGTTTCAAGACACTGAAGCTTTCTTT	CASRLFQDTEAFF
.	.	TRBV5-1	TRBJ1-2	TGCGCCAGCAGCCCGCCAGGCGGGATTCGAGGGGGCTACACCTTC	CASSPPGGIRGGYTF
.	TRBD2	TRBV5-4	TRBJ2-3	TGTGCCAGCAGCTGGAGACTAGCGGGAGAATACGATACGCAGTATTTT	CASSWRLAGEYDTQYF
.	.	TRBV5-5	TRBJ2-1	TGTGCCAGCAGTTTAGGCAGGGATCGCTACAATGAGCAGTTCTTC	CASSLGRDRYNEQFF
few	.	TRBV15	TRBJ1-1	TGTGCCACTACTAACAGGGAAACTGAAGCTTTCTTT	CATTNRETEAFF
many	TRBD2	TRBV12-3/TRBV12-4	TRBJ2-1	TGTGCCAGCAGTTTAAAAGCGGGGGGAAAGCGAAATGAGCAGTTCTTC	CASSLKAGGKRNEQFF
.	.	TRBV5-1	TRBJ2-2	.	CASSRTVSYEQYFGPGTGELFF
few	.	TRBV7-2	TRBJ1-6	TGTGCCAGCAGCTTAGTGGCAGGGTCTTATAATTCACCCCTCCACTTT	CASSLVAGSYNSPLHF
few	TRBD2	TRBV24-1	TRBJ2-3	TGTGCCACCAGTGATTCTAGCGGGAGTTTGGATACGCAGTATTTT	CATSDSSGSLDTQYF
.	TRBD1	TRBV2	TRBJ2-7	TGTGCCAGCAGTGAAAGGGGGCACGAGCAGTACTTC	CASSERGHEQYF
.	.	TRBV6-2/TRBV6-3	TRBJ1-4	TGTGCCAGCAGGACCCCGCCTAATGAAAAACTGTTTTTT	CASRTPPNEKLFF
.	.	TRBV7-2	TRBJ1-3	TGTGCCAGCAGCTTAGAAAGACTCAAGTCTGGAAACACCATATATTTT	CASSLERLKSGNTIYF
many	.	TRBV10-3	TRBJ1-5	TGTGCCATCAGTCAGGATAGCAATCAGCCCCAGCATTTT	CAISQDSNQPQHF
.	TRBD2	TRBV11-2	TRBJ2-7	TGTGCCAGCAGGCGGACGAGCGGGGAGCACGAGCAGTACTTC	CASRRTSGEHEQYF
many	.	TRBV20-1	TRBJ2-7	TGCAGTGCTAGAGATATGGACTTCGGCTACGAGCAGTACTTC	CSARDMDFGYEQYF
few	TRBD2	TRBV25-1	TRBJ2-7	TGTGCCAGCAGTGGAACTAGCGGAACCAAGGATTACGAGCAGTACTTC	CASSGTSGTKDYEQYF
many	.	TRBV7-3	TRBJ2-2	TGTGCCAGCAGCTTAATGCCTTCTACGAACACCGGGGAGCTGTTTTTT	CASSLMPSTNTGELFF
few	.	TRBV20-1	TRBJ1-2	TGCAGTGCTAGAGATCGAGCAGACCTGGGCGCCGGCTACACCTTC	CSARDRADLGAGYTF
many	.	TRBV29-1	TRBJ1-1	TGCAGCGTTGCTGGGCCGAACACTGAAGCTTTCTTT	CSVAGPNTEAFF
many	TRBD2	TRBV18	TRBJ2-1	TGTGCCAGCGCGGTGACTAGCGGGACCGAGAATGAGCAGTTCTTC	CASAVTSGTENEQFF
many	.	TRBV5-6	TRBJ2-1	TGTGCCAGCAGCTTGGCGGCTGGTCTCAACAATGAGCAGTTCTTC	CASSLAAGLNNEQFF
few	TRBD2	TRBV20-1	TRBJ2-1	TGCAGTGCTAGTTTGGTAGCGGGGGGTCACAGCTCCTACAATGAGCAGTTCTTC	CSASLVAGGHSSYNEQFF
.	.	TRBV27	TRBJ1-3	TGTGCCAGCAGTGCCAGGCTAACATCCGCTGGGGGAAACACCATATATTTT	CASSARLTSAGGNTIYF
many	TRBD2	TRBV20-1	TRBJ2-7	TGCAGTGCTAGATCACTAGCGGTACCCTACGAGCAGTACTTC	CSARSLAVPYEQYF
few	.	TRBV20-1	TRBJ1-5	TGCAGTGCTTCAGGGGACTATAGCAATCAGCCCCAGCATTTT	CSASGDYSNQPQHF
many	.	TRBV20-1	TRBJ2-2	TGCAGTGCTAGAGCTCGGACGAACACCGGGGAGCTGTTTTTT	CSARARTNTGELFF
once	.	TRBV4-1	TRBJ2-2	TGCGCCAGCAGCCTTCCCGGCGGGACGAACACCGGGGAGCTGTTTTTT	CASSLPGGTNTGELFF
many	TRBD2	TRBV11-2	TRBJ2-1	TGTGCCAGCAGCTCACAAATAGGACTAGCGGTTAACAATGAGCAGTTCTTC	CASSSQIGLAVNNEQFF
many	.	TRBV13	TRBJ2-5	TGTGCCAGCAGCTTAGGCCTATGGGAGACCCAGTACTTC	CASSLGLWETQYF
many	TRBD1	TRBV6-2/TRBV6-3	TRBJ1-2	TGTGCCAGCAGGACAGGGCCTCAGGGCTACACCTTC	CASRTGPQGYTF
many	.	TRBV2	TRBJ2-5	TGTGCCAGCAGGGGCACTAGGTCCGAGACCCAGTACTTC	CASRGTRSETQYF
many	TRBD2	TRBV5-1	TRBJ2-3	TGCGCCAGCAGCGTGAGAATCCCGGGACTAGCGGGGGGGCGAGTCACAGATACGCAGTATTTT	CASSVRIPGLAGGRVTDTQYF
many	.	TRBV5-1	TRBJ2-3	TGCGCCAGCAGCTTGGGGACTACTAGCACAGATACGCAGTATTTT	CASSLGTTSTDTQYF
.	.	TRBV7-2	TRBJ2-3	TGTGCCAGCAGCTTGGGACTCAACACAGATACGCAGTATTTT	CASSLGLNTDTQYF
many	.	TRBV3-1	TRBJ2-1	TGTGCCAGCAGCCAAGTCGACCCTGGGGGATTCAGTGGGTCCTGGCGCAATGAGCAGTTCTTC	CASSQVDPGGFSGSWRNEQFF
few	.	TRBV2	TRBJ1-1	TGTGCCAGCACCACGAAAAGGGATGAAGCTTTCTTT	CASTTKRDEAFF
many	.	TRBV24-1	TRBJ1-5	TGTGCCACCAGTGTGGGGTTTTATTGCAATCAGCCCCAGCATTTT	CATSVGFYCNQPQHF
many	TRBD1	TRBV18	TRBJ1-4	TGTGCCAGCTCACCACCAGGACAGGTGAATGAAAAACTGTTTTTT	CASSPPGQVNEKLFF
once	.	TRBV10-1	TRBJ2-3	TGCGCCAGCAGTGTTGGGAGGGATACGCAGTATTTT	CASSVGRDTQYF
many	.	TRBV6-2/TRBV6-3	TRBJ2-1	TGTGCCAGCAGTTACCCCCCGGGAGAGAGGATCTACAATGAGCAGTTCTTC	CASSYPPGERIYNEQFF
few	TRBD2	TRBV12-3/TRBV12-4	TRBJ2-1	TGTGCCAGCAGTCCCGGACTAGCGGGAGGCCATGAGCAGTTCTTC	CASSPGLAGGHEQFF